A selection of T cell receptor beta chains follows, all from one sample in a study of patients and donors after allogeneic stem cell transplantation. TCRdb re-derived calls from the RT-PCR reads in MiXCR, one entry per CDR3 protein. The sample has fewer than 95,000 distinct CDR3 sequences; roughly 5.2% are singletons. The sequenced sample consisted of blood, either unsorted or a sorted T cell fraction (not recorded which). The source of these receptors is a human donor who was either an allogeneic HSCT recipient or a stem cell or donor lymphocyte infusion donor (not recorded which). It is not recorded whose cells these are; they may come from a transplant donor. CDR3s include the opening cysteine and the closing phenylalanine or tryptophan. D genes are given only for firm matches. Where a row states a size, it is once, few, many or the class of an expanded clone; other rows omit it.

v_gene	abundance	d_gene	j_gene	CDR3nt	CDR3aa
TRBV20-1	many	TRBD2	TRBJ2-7	TGCAGTGCTATCAGACCTCGTCCCGGGACTAGCGGGAGGGCCGTCTACTACGAGCAGTACTTC	CSAIRPRPGTSGRAVYYEQYF
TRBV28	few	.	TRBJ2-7	TGTGCCAGCAGACCCGGGACTCAGACCTACGAGCAGTACTTC	CASRPGTQTYEQYF
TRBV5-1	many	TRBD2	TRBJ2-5	TGCGCCAGCAGCTTTGGGGCGCTAGCGGGACTCGGGGAGACCCAGTACTTC	CASSFGALAGLGETQYF
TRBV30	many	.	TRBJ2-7	TGTGCCTGGAGTCCGGGATACTCCTACGAGCAGTACTTC	CAWSPGYSYEQYF
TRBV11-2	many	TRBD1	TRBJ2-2	TGTGCCAGCAGCCCCTTAGTCCGGTTGAGACAGGGTAGATCCGGGGAGCTGTTTTTT	CASSPLVRLRQGRSGELFF
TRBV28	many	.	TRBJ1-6	TGTGCCAGCAGTTCTACGAGCAATTCACCCCTCCACTTT	CASSSTSNSPLHF
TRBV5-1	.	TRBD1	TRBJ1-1	TGCGCCAGCGACGAAGGGGGCGCGGGCACTGAAGCTTTCTTT	CASDEGGAGTEAFF
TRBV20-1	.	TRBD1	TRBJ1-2	TGCAGTGCTAGGGGTACAGGGGGCGATAGTGGCTACACCTTC	CSARGTGGDSGYTF
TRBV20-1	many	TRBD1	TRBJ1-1	TGCAGTGCGGTTGGACAGGGCTCTGAAGCTTTCTTT	CSAVGQGSEAFF
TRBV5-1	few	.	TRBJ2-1	TGCGCCAGCAGCTTGGAGACTAGACTAAACAATGAGCAGTTCTTC	CASSLETRLNNEQFF
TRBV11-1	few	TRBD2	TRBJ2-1	TGTGCCAGCAGCTTAGGGGGACTAGCGGGAGAGAATAGGAATGAGCAGTTCTTC	CASSLGGLAGENRNEQFF
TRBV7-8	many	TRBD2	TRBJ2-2	TGTGCCAGCAGCAGACGAAGGGTAGCGGGAGGGCAGACGAACACCGGGGAGCTGTTTTTT	CASSRRRVAGGQTNTGELFF
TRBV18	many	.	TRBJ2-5	TGTGCCAGCTCTCTCTCCGTAGATTTACAAGAGACCCAGTACTTC	CASSLSVDLQETQYF
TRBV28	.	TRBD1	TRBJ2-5	TGTGCCAGCAGAACCCGGGACAGCCTTAGGGAGACCCAGTACTTC	CASRTRDSLRETQYF
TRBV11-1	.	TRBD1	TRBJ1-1	TGTGCCAGCAGCTCCAGATTACTCGGGACAGGGGGCGTAGACACTGAAGCTTTCTTT	CASSSRLLGTGGVDTEAFF
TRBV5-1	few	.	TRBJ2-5	TGCGCCAGCAGCTTGGTGAAAGGAGGGGGGGAGGAGACCCAGTACTTC	CASSLVKGGGEETQYF
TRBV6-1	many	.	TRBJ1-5	TGTGCCAGCCGGGACACTGAGGGTACGAAAGACAATCAGCCCCAGCATTTT	CASRDTEGTKDNQPQHF
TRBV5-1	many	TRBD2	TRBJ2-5	TGCGCCAGCAGCTTGGCCCCACTAGCGGGGGGGCTAGAGACCCAGTACTTC	CASSLAPLAGGLETQYF
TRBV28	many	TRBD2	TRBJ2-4	TGTGCCAGCAGCCCTCTAGCGGGAATGGGTACACTGAAAATAAAAAACATTCAGTACTTC	CASSPLAGMGTLKIKNIQYF
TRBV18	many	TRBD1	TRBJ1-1	TGTGCCAGCTCACCGGGACAGGGGAACACTGAAGCTTTCTTT	CASSPGQGNTEAFF
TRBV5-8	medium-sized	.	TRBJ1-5	TGTGCCAGTGAAAGAGGGGCCAGTGAGCCCCAGCATTTT	CASERGASEPQHF
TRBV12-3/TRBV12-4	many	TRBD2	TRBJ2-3	TGTGCCAGCAGTTGGACCCTAGCGGGAGGGGCGGATACGCAGTATTTT	CASSWTLAGGADTQYF
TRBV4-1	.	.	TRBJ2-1	TGCGCCAGCAGCCAGGGGCCGGGACGGCGCTCCTACAATGAGCAGTTCTTC	CASSQGPGRRSYNEQFF
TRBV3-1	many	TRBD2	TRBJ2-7	TGTGCCAGCAGCCCCAGCGGGACCAGATCCTACGAGCAGTACTTC	CASSPSGTRSYEQYF